These T cell receptor beta chains were read from a single sample in a study of identical twins. TCRdb recomputed calls from the 5' RACE reads with MiXCR, one row per CDR3 protein. The sample includes under 800,000 distinct CDR3 sequences, less than 25% of them seen just once. These records were also assigned to another study, of T cells expressing NK-cell markers.

Input material: PBMCs. The receptors were gathered from a woman between 18 and 29 years old in good health. Each CDR3 is given with its conserved first and last residue. A D gene is named only where the DNA matches it firmly. Size is omitted from some rows. Given values are once, few, many or a class for expanded clones.

D gene	V gene	J gene	clone size	CDR3 protein	CDR3 DNA
NA	TRBV5-6	TRBJ2-1	NA	CASSLPFNEQFF	TGTGCCAGCAGCTTGCCTTTCAATGAGCAGTTCTTC
TRBD2	TRBV7-6	TRBJ2-3	NA	CASGRGGADTQYF	TGTGCCAGCGGGAGGGGAGGGGCAGATACGCAGTATTTT
NA	TRBV12-3/TRBV12-4	TRBJ2-7	NA	CASTHWGTVVDEQYF	TGTGCCAGCACCCACTGGGGGACGGTGGTGGACGAGCAGTACTTC
TRBD2	TRBV29-1	TRBJ2-1	few	CSGGTSGVKGQFF	TGCAGCGGAGGGACTAGCGGGGTTAAGGGGCAGTTCTTC
NA	TRBV5-1	TRBJ1-3	NA	CASREISGNTIYF	TGCGCCAGCAGGGAGATCTCTGGAAACACCATATATTTT
NA	TRBV4-2	TRBJ2-1	NA	CASSQDRASDEQFF	TGTGCCAGCAGCCAAGATCGCGCGTCGGATGAGCAGTTCTTC
NA	TRBV28	TRBJ2-5	few	CASSPHKQETQYF	TGTGCCAGCAGTCCACACAAACAAGAGACCCAGTACTTC
TRBD1	TRBV5-1	TRBJ2-7	many	CASSAGQGYEQYF	TGCGCCAGCAGCGCGGGACAGGGGTACGAGCAGTACTTC
NA	TRBV20-1	TRBJ1-2	many	CSAATGKNYGYTF	TGCAGTGCGGCAACAGGGAAGAACTATGGCTACACCTTC
NA	TRBV7-2	TRBJ2-1	few	CASSSPGPFAQFF	TGTGCCAGCAGCTCGCCGGGACCCTTCGCCCAGTTCTTC
NA	TRBV10-3	TRBJ2-3	few	CAISAEGRGTDTQYF	TGTGCCATCAGTGCGGAAGGCAGAGGCACAGATACGCAGTATTTT
TRBD1	TRBV29-1	TRBJ1-5	NA	CSVAQGGNQPQHF	TGCAGCGTTGCCCAGGGGGGAAATCAGCCCCAGCATTTT
TRBD1	TRBV5-1	TRBJ2-3	NA	CASSLLNRGTDTQYF	TGCGCCAGCAGCTTGTTGAACAGGGGGACAGATACGCAGTATTTT
NA	TRBV3-1	TRBJ1-2	NA	CASSQDRGVLEGYTF	TGTGCCAGCAGCCAAGATCGGGGGGTTCTGGAAGGCTACACCTTC
NA	TRBV6-1	TRBJ2-7	few	CASSVSGTEFYEQYF	TGTGCCAGCAGTGTATCCGGGACGGAATTCTACGAGCAGTACTTC
TRBD2	TRBV9	TRBJ2-5	NA	CASSGAGRQETQYF	TGTGCCAGCAGCGGAGCGGGGAGACAAGAGACCCAGTACTTC
TRBD1	TRBV6-1	TRBJ2-7	NA	CASSGGQGFSYEQYF	TGTGCCAGCAGTGGCGGACAGGGCTTCTCCTACGAGCAGTACTTC
NA	TRBV6-5	TRBJ1-1	few	CASSVGPTEAFF	TGTGCCAGCAGTGTCGGGCCCACTGAAGCTTTCTTT